This T cell receptor beta chain was captured in a study of T cell responses to AZD1222 COVID-19 vaccine. Whole-study results and caveats: The study found Spike-specific TCR breadth and depth rose after two AZD1222 doses. Unmutated variant regions are reportedly targeted by nearly half of spike-specific TCRs.

Germline V lookup: CDR1 ENHRY, CDR2 SYGVKD. V lost 3 bases to trimming and J lost 2 bases; unmatched junction nucleotides: 3. The CDR3 is 14 residues long. Concerning this clone: Its antigen is undetermined. This specimen includes other DNA sequences encoding the same CDR3.

Libraries were prepared by immunoSEQ multiplex PCR; TCRdb keeps only in-frame clonotypes and omits some of them. In the table there are fewer than 150,000 clones, over 90% of which are singletons. The sequencing here drew on peripheral blood, taken on day 0 of AZD1222 vaccination. The source is an adult in good health. The chain employs TRBV10-3 and TRBJ1-1; 7 nucleotides match TRBD1. CDR3 residues: CAISEGTANTEAFF. CDR3 DNA sequence: TGTGCCATCAGTGAAGGGACAGCTAACACTGAAGCTTTCTTT.